This TCR beta chain was found in a study of blood T cell repertoires in COVID-19 (dated by TCRdb to about 2020). Study-level background: Samples covering the acute and convalescent phases of COVID-19 were provided by collaborators in the United States, Italy and Spain. Sample metadata almost always included a de-identified subject ID, COVID-19 status, age in years and sex. Samples came from the ongoing ImmuneRACE study (first 160 participants) plus 1,254 subjects from 6 global collaborators. Where HLA class I and class II types were available, the types were taken from metadata supplied by the sample provider, not from assay-based typing. The material from the prospective study consisted of cDNA or gDNA derived from T cells, B-cell-depleted T cells, or PBMCs. The repertoires were released in a freely available public database meant as a resource for research on the immune response to SARS-CoV-2. The dataset comprised deeply sampled blood TCRbeta repertoires from subjects exposed to, actively infected with, or recovered from COVID-19. What the work shows at the level of the full study, not this receptor alone: The quantity of clinical and demographic metadata differed by source and by participant and was supplied without curation.

TCRbeta CDR3 regions were amplified from genomic DNA using the immunoSEQ Assay, a bias-controlled multiplex PCR. In the authors' own workflow: Within the assay, amplification of reference gene primers was used to estimate how many nucleated cells each sample contained. Sequence reads were collapsed and filtered to measure the absolute abundance of every unique TCRbeta CDR3 rearrangement. For each sample, productive Simpson clonality was calculated as the square root of Simpson's diversity index across productive rearrangements. TCRdb obtained this table from immuneACCESS and retained in-frame rearrangements with V and J assigned. These tables miss some clones; where compared with another copy, unresolved V genes account for less than half of the shortfall, and the remainder is unexplained. V, J and clone size derive from that table, while D and trimming were established from the DNA sequence. Recorded for this sample are just over 300,000 clones; 90% of them occurred a single time. 4% to 5.5% of the sample rests with the top ten.

CDR1 and CDR2, looked up from the germline V gene, are MNHEY and SVGAGI. Including the terminal cysteine and phenylalanine, the CDR3 comprises 13 residues. The only DNA kept is the CDR3, 39 bases in frame from the first base. On this clone: The antigen it binds to is not known. Base qualities are not recorded, but no much larger clone differs from it by a single base.

Participants in the prospective study were aged about 18 to 90 years, lived in approximately 26 United States geographic areas, and enrolled through a virtual design. In the prospective study, cohorts were assigned on the basis of participant-reported clinical history obtained from a screening survey and a study questionnaire. In the prospective study, whole blood, serum and a nasopharyngeal or oropharyngeal swab were collected from each participant by mobile phlebotomists. Additional blood draws and questionnaires over an approximately 2-month period could optionally be provided by prospective study participants. Blood samples from the prospective study were shipped frozen or at room temperature prior to DNA extraction.

This clonotype was obtained from a woman aged 18 to 35 with acute COVID-19. The sequenced sample consisted of PBMCs or T cells enriched from blood (not recorded which). The chain was built from TRBV6-5 and TRBJ1-5, with TRBD1 as a weak D call on 5 bases. The nucleotide sequence reads TGTGGCGTGAGACAGAATAGCAATCAGCCCCAGCATTTT. This codes for CGVRQNSNQPQHF.